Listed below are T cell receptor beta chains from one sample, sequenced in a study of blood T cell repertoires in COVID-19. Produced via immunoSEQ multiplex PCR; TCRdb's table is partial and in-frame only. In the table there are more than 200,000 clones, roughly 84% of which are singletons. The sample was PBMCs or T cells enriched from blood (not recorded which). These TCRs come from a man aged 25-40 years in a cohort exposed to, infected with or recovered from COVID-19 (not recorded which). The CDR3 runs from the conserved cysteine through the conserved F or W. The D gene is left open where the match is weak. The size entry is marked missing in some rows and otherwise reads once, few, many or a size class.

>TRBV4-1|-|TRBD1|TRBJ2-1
CASSQQIDRGDEQFF
TGCGCCAGCAGCCAACAAATAGACAGGGGTGATGAGCAGTTCTTC
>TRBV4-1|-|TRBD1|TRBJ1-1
CASSHDDRGGTEAFF
TGCGCCAGCAGCCATGACGACAGGGGCGGAACTGAAGCTTTCTTT
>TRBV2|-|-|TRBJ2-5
CAIANAIAGSGWETQYF
TGTGCCATCGCCAATGCCATCGCAGGGTCAGGATGGGAGACCCAGTACTTC
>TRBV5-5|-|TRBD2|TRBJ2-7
CASRGSLADLYEQYF
TGTGCCAGCAGAGGGTCCCTAGCGGACCTGTACGAGCAGTACTTC
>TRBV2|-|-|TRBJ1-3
CASSEKPRVRGDTIYF
TGTGCCAGCAGTGAAAAACCGAGGGTCCGGGGGGACACCATATATTTT
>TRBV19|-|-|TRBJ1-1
CASSPRGGDMNTEAFF
TGTGCCAGTAGCCCGCGGGGGGGGGACATGAACACTGAAGCTTTCTTT
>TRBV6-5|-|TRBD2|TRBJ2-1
CASSYSAGGDNEQFF
TGTGCCAGCAGTTACTCCGCGGGAGGAGACAATGAGCAGTTCTTC
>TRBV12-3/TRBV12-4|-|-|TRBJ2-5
CASSFYRETQYF
TGTGCCAGCAGTTTTTATCGAGAGACCCAGTACTTC
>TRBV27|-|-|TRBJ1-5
CASSPRGQGSNQPQHF
TGTGCCAGCAGTCCTAGGGGTCAGGGTAGCAATCAGCCCCAGCATTTT
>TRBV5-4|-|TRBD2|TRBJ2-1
CASTLQTSGTYNEQFF
TGTGCCAGCACCCTACAGACTAGCGGGACCTACAATGAGCAGTTCTTC
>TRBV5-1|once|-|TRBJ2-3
CASSGLESQTDTQYF
TGCGCCAGCAGCGGTCTAGAGAGCCAGACAGATACGCAGTATTTT
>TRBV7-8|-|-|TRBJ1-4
CASSLARTSGEKLFF
TGTGCCAGCAGCTTAGCTAGGACATCGGGTGAAAAACTGTTTTTT
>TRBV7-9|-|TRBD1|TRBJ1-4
CASSLQPNRDRGDEKLFF
TGTGCCAGCAGCCTACAGCCTAACCGGGACAGGGGCGATGAAAAACTGTTTTTT
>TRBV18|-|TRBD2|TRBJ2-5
CASSPTLRLAGGQETQYF
TGTGCCAGCTCACCGACCTTGCGACTAGCGGGAGGGCAAGAGACCCAGTACTTC
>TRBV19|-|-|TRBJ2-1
CASSPPGDYNEQFF
TGTGCCAGTAGTCCCCCCGGAGACTACAATGAGCAGTTCTTC
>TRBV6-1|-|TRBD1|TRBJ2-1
CASSATLGTGNLNEQFF
TGTGCCAGCAGTGCCACCCTCGGGACAGGGAACTTAAATGAGCAGTTCTTC
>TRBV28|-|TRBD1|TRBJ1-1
CASPRWTGDTEAFF
TGTGCCAGCCCGCGTTGGACAGGGGACACTGAAGCTTTCTTT
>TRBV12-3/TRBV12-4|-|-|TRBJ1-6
CASRGGWLHF
TGTGCCAGCAGGGGGGGGTGGCTCCACTTT
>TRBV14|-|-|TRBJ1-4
CASSPRRGEVVGEKLFF
TGTGCCAGCAGCCCCCGCCGCGGGGAGGTAGTTGGAGAAAAACTGTTTTTT
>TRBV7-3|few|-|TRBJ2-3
CASSLTGARASTDTQYF
TGTGCCAGCAGCTTAACCGGAGCCAGGGCTAGCACAGATACGCAGTATTTT
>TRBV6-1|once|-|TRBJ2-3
CASSEVAEGDTQYF
TGTGCCAGCAGTGAAGTAGCGGAAGGGGATACGCAGTATTTT
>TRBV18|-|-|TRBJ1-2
CASSPGGARGYTF
TGTGCCAGCTCACCAGGCGGGGCGCGGGGCTACACCTTC
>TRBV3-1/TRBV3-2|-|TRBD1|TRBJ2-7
CASSQRTGVWYF
TGTGCCAGCAGCCAACGGACAGGCGTGTGGTACTTC
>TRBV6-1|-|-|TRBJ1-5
CASSERGVSNQPQHF
TGTGCCAGCAGTGAAAGAGGCGTCAGCAATCAGCCCCAGCATTTT
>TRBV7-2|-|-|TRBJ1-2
CASSLVPGANYGYTF
TGTGCCAGCAGCTTAGTTCCGGGGGCTAACTATGGCTACACCTTC
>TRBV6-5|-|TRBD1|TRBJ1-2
CASSYVQGADGYTF
TGTGCCAGCAGTTACGTACAGGGGGCGGATGGCTACACCTTC
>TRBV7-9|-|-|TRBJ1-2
CASSPAPQGLHYGYTF
TGTGCCAGCAGCCCCGCCCCCCAGGGGCTCCACTATGGCTACACCTTC
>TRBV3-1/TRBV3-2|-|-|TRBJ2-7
CASSLLSYEQYF
TGTGCCAGCAGCCTCCTTTCTTACGAGCAGTACTTC
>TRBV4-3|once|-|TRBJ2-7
CASSQAPQGYEQYF
TGCGCCAGCAGCCAAGCTCCCCAGGGTTACGAGCAGTACTTC